This TCR beta chain was sequenced for a study of Graves' ophthalmopathy and Graves' hyperthyroidism. Certain patients were not enrolled. These were patients with other autoimmune diseases, uncontrolled infections, pregnancy or lactation. Beta-chain TCR CDR3 regions were amplified from RNA transcripts. A first-round RT-PCR used HTBI primers, followed by a second-round multiplex PCR. TCRdb analysed the multiplex PCR reads with MiXCR anew, one entry per CDR3 protein. The repertoire consists of 300,000 to 400,000 distinct CDR3 sequences, with 15% to 20% occurring once and the leading ten covering 9% to 15%. V was shortened by 7 bases and J by 11 bases, with 15 bases between the two germline ends. This CDR3 contains 12 residues. This clonotype was picked up many times.

The receptor was derived from an adult man with Graves' ophthalmopathy. Sequencing input: peripheral blood. The chain links TRBV12-3 or TRBV12-4 to TRBJ2-4; D might be TRBD2 (6 bases). CDR3 DNA sequence: TGTGCCAGCAATACTTGGGGGGAGGTTCAGTACTTC. This sequence encodes CASNTWGEVQYF.